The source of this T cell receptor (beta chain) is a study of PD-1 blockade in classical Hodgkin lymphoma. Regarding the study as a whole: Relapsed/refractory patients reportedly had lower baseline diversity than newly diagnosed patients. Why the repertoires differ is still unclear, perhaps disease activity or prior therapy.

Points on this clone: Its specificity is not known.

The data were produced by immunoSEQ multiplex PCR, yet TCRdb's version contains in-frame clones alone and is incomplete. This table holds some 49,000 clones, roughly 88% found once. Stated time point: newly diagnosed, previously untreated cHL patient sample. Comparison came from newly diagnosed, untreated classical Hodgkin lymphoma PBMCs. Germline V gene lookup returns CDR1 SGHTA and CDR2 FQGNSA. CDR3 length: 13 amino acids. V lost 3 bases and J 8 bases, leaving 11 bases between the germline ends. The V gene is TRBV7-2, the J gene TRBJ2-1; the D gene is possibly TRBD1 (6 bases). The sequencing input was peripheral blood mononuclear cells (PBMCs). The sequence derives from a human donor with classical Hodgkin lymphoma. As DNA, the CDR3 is TGTGCCAGCAGCTTTAACAGGGTCGATGAGCAGTTCTTC. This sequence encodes CASSFNRVDEQFF.